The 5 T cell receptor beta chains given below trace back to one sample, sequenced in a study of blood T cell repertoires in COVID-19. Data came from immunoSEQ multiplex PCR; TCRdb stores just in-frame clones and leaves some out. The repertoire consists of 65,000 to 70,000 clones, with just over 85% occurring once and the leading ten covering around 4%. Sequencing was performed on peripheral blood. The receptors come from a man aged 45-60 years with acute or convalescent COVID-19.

The CDR3: CASSPGGRGFGYTF. The DNA for the CDR3 is TGTGCCAGCAGCCCGGGTGGCAGGGGCTTCGGCTACACCTTC. The chain combines TRBV3-1 (or the pseudogene TRBV3-2) with TRBJ1-2; D may be TRBD1 (6 bases). Trimming took 4 bases from V and 8 from J, leaving 17 bases between them. Germline V gene lookup returns CDR1 LGHDT and CDR2 YNNKEL (reference sequence). The CDR3 contains 14 residues.

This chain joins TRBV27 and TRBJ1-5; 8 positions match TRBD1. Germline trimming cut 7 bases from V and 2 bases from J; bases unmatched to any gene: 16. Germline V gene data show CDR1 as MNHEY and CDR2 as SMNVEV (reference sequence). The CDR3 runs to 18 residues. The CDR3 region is CASKPGQGRFTGNQPQHF. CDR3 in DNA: TGTGCCAGCAAACCTGGACAGGGCCGTTTTACTGGCAATCAGCCCCAGCATTTT.

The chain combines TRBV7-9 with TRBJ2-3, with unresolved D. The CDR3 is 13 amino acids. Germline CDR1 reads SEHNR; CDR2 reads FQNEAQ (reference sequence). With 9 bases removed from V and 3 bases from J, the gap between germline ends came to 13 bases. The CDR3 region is CASGVVSTDTQYF. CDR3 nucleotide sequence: TGTGCCAGTGGTGTTGTCAGTACAGATACGCAGTATTTT.

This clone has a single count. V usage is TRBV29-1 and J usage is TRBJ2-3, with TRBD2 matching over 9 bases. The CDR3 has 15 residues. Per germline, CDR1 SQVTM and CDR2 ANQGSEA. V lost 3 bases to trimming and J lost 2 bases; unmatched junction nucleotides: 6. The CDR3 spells CSVERSGGTTDTQYF. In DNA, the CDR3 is TGCAGCGTTGAGAGGAGCGGGGGGACCACAGATACGCAGTATTTT.

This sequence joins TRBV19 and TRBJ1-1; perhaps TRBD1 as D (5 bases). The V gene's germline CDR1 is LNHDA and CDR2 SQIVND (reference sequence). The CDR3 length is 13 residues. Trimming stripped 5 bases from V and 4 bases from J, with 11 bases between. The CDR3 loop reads CASSSSTATEAFF. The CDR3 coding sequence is TGTGCCAGTAGTTCCTCGACAGCCACTGAAGCTTTCTTT. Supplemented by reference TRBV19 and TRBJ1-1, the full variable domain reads DGGITQSPKYLFRKEGQNVTLSCEQNLNHDAMYWYRQDPGQGLRLIYYSQIVNDFQKGDIAEGYSVSREKKESFPLTVTSAQKNPTAFYLCASSSSTATEAFFGQGTRLTVV.